This TCR beta chain was captured in a study of shared clonotypes between healthy human individuals. Naive CD8 populations comprised CD45RO-negative cells positively selected for CCR7, excluding terminally differentiated effector memory CD45RA+ cells. CDR3 size: 15 residues. The V end was cut by 3 bases, the J end by 0 bases, with 10 bases between. Germline CDR1 reads SGHDT; CDR2 reads YYEEEE. Data came from immunoSEQ multiplex PCR; TCRdb stores just in-frame clones and leaves some out. Here the sample spans around 2,000,000 clones, approximately 95% being singletons. Sequencing used naive CD8+ T cells sorted from blood. The chain recombines TRBV5-6 with TRBJ1-3, with a possible D match to TRBD1 (6 bases). The sequence was obtained from a man between 18 and 35 years old in good health. The CDR3 sequence: CASSSQGYSGNTIYF. In DNA, the CDR3 is TGTGCCAGCAGCTCTCAGGGGTACTCTGGAAACACCATATATTTT.